The text below deals with one TCR beta chain. No cognate antigen has been identified for it. No much larger clone is present one base from it, and per-base qualities are unavailable. The data stem from a study of blood T cell repertoires in COVID-19 (TCRdb year 2020). A note on the overall study: Samples covering the acute and convalescent phases of COVID-19 were provided by collaborators in the United States, Italy and Spain. The material from the prospective study consisted of cDNA or gDNA derived from T cells, B-cell-depleted T cells, or PBMCs. A de-identified subject ID, COVID-19 status, age in years and sex were almost always included in the sample metadata. Where HLA class I and class II types were available, the types were taken from metadata supplied by the sample provider, not from assay-based typing. The repertoires were released in a freely available public database intended as a resource for research on the immune response to SARS-CoV-2. The samples were drawn from two sources: the first 160 participants of the ongoing ImmuneRACE study, and 1,200 or so subjects contributed by 6 global collaborators. Deeply sampled blood TCRbeta repertoires from subjects exposed to, actively infected with, or recovered from COVID-19 were included in the dataset.

Via the germline V gene, CDR1 is MRHNA and CDR2 SNTAGT. The CDR3 spans 15 residues, from the cysteine through the valine. Only the CDR3 part of the read is kept: 45 bases, read in frame from the first base. Relative to germline, V is missing 7 bases and J is missing 2 bases, with 10 bases of the junction outside any gene match. TCRbeta CDR3 regions were amplified from genomic DNA by means of the immunoSEQ Assay, a bias-controlled multiplex PCR. The paper's data handling went like this. Within the assay, amplification of reference gene primers was used to estimate how many nucleated cells each sample contained. To quantify the absolute abundance of each unique TCRbeta CDR3 rearrangement, sequence reads were collapsed and filtered. For each sample, productive Simpson clonality was calculated by taking the square root of Simpson's diversity index across productive rearrangements. The clones in this table, taken by TCRdb from immuneACCESS, are in-frame only. Not every clone is retained; where verified, under half of the shortfall comes from an unresolved V gene, and the cause of the rest is unknown. The V and J calls and clone size come from that table; D and trimming were worked out from the DNA. The sample has over 200,000 clones on record, roughly 88% of them singletons. Roughly 2.5% of the sample goes to the ten largest clones.

Paper-wide results and their limitations: The quantity of clinical and demographic metadata differed by source and by participant and was supplied without curation.

Participants in the prospective study were aged 18 to 89 years, lived in under 30 United States geographic areas, and enrolled through a virtual design. To assign participants to cohorts, the prospective study relied on clinical history that participants themselves reported in a screening survey and a study questionnaire. Each participant in the prospective study had whole blood, serum and a nasopharyngeal or oropharyngeal swab collected by mobile phlebotomists. Prospective study participants could optionally give additional blood draws and questionnaires over an approximately 2-month period. Blood samples from the prospective study were shipped frozen or at room temperature prior to DNA extraction.

This TCR was recovered from a woman aged 35 to 49 with acute COVID-19. The chain employs TRBV6-4 and TRBJ2-7, and 8 bases in between align with TRBD2. Sequencing was done on a sample of PBMCs or T cells enriched from blood (not recorded which). Here the CDR3 is given as CASIISGSYPYEQYV. The DNA sequence is as follows: TGTGCCAGCATCATCAGCGGGAGTTATCCCTACGAGCAGTACGTC.